The 31 T cell receptor beta chains reported below all come from one sample, sequenced in a study of T-cell memory formation after mild COVID-19. TCRdb re-analysed the 5' RACE reads in MiXCR, keeping a single row per CDR3 protein. Among tens of thousands of distinct CDR3 sequences listed, 9.5% to 15% were seen once. Sequencing was carried out using PBMCs or a T cell subset sorted from them (not recorded which). Receptor source: a man aged 18 to 29 who had mild COVID-19 (a few samples of this study predate the infection). Cell type and time point are not known.

This chain uses TRBV10-2 with TRBJ1-1; D might be TRBD1 (5 bases). There are 14 residues in the CDR3. V was pared by 5 bases and J by 4 bases, with 14 bases between. CDR1 and CDR2 from the germline V gene are WSHSY and SAAADI. This CDR3 reads CASSLGAGSTEAFF. As DNA, the CDR3 is TGCGCCAGCAGTCTCGGGGCAGGGTCCACTGAAGCTTTCTTT.

This clonotype came up a few times. The chain links TRBV7-8 to TRBJ2-7; D is undetermined. V lost 2 bases to trimming and J lost 6 bases, with 17 bases between them. Germline-derived CDR1 and CDR2 are SGHVS and FQNEAQ. CDR3 length equals 15 residues. The CDR3 loop reads CASSLSRRGSIEQYV. The DNA of the CDR3 is TGTGCCAGCAGCTTAAGTCGAAGAGGAAGTATCGAGCAGTACGTC.

This chain joins TRBV29-1 and TRBJ2-5; 7 bases are a match to TRBD1. The CDR3 consists of 15 residues. Trimming took 7 bases from V and 3 from J; bases not matched to a gene: 14. CDR1 and CDR2 (germline): SQVTM, ANQGSEA. CDR3 residues: CSAGQRRRGEETQYF. The CDR3 nucleotides read TGCAGCGCGGGACAGAGGCGCCGGGGCGAAGAGACCCAGTACTTC.

The genes are TRBV11-2 and TRBJ1-2, with TRBD1 as a possible D gene (6 bases). V lost 7 bases and J lost 2, with 11 bases in between. The germline V gene encodes CDR1 SGHAT and CDR2 FQNNGV. The CDR3 runs 13 residues. The CDR3 DNA reads as TGTGCCAGCAACCGTGACAGGAACTATGGCTACACCTTC. This codes for CASNRDRNYGYTF.

A few counts support this clonotype. The V and J genes are TRBV11-2 and TRBJ1-2, with D perhaps matching TRBD1 (6 bases). V shed 1 base and J shed 5 bases, with 14 bases lying between them. Germline V lookup: CDR1 SGHAT, CDR2 FQNNGV. The CDR3 sequence is 15 residues long. The CDR3 protein is CASSLGPGQFYGYTF. CDR3 sequence (DNA): TGTGCCAGCAGCTTAGGTCCCGGACAGTTTTATGGCTACACCTTC. Full variable domain (rest looked up from reference TRBV11-2 and TRBJ1-2): EAGVAQSPRYKIIEKRQSVAFWCNPISGHATLYWYQQILGQGPKLLIQFQNNGVVDDSQLPKDRFSAERLKGVDSTLKIQPAKLEDSAVYLCASSLGPGQFYGYTFGSGTRLTVV.

This clonotype came up a few times. The genes are TRBV6-2 or TRBV6-3 and TRBJ1-2; weak D call: TRBD1 (5 bases). CDR1 and CDR2 from the germline V gene are MNHEY and SVGEGT. The CDR3 extends over 13 amino acids. V gave up 5 bases and J gave up 4 bases, with 11 bases separating them. The CDR3 region is CASSRYDSYGYTF. The DNA of the CDR3 is TGTGCCAGCAGTCGATACGACAGCTATGGCTACACCTTC.

This clonotype was recorded at least ten times. The chain employs TRBV7-6 and TRBJ2-1; TRBD1 matches at 7 bases. Trimming cost V 4 bases and J 5 bases; bases outside gene matches: 5. The CDR3 totals 14 residues. The germline gives CDR1 SGHVS, CDR2 FNYEAQ. CDR3 in amino acids: CASSSRDSHNEQFF. DNA of the CDR3: TGTGCCAGCAGCTCTAGGGACAGTCACAATGAGCAGTTCTTC.

This clonotype appeared a few times. This chain uses TRBV7-9 with TRBJ1-1; D unresolved. The V end was cut by 5 bases, the J end by 2 bases, with 15 bases between. The CDR3 sequence is 15 residues long. The germline gives CDR1 SEHNR, CDR2 FQNEAQ (reference sequence). The CDR3 spells CASSNGGGINTEAFF. CDR3 DNA sequence: TGTGCCAGCAGCAATGGCGGTGGTATAAACACTGAAGCTTTCTTT. Based on the CDR3 plus reference TRBV7-9 and TRBJ1-1, the full variable domain is DTGVSQNPRHKITKRGQNVTFRCDPISEHNRLYWYRQTLGQGPEFLTYFQNEAQLEKSRLLSDRFSAERPKGSFSTLEIQRTEQGDSAMYLCASSNGGGINTEAFFGQGTRLTVV.

The gene calls are TRBV5-4 and TRBJ2-3, with 8 nucleotides matching TRBD1. Trimming removed 3 bases from V and 4 bases from J; junction bases left unmatched: 7. The CDR3 is 15 amino acids. CDR1 and CDR2 (germline): SGHNT, YYREEE (reference sequence). CDR3 sequence: CASSSTGTGADTQYF. The CDR3 DNA is TGTGCCAGCAGCTCTACCGGGACAGGAGCAGATACGCAGTATTTT.

This clonotype was counted a few times. V gene TRBV29-1 combines with J gene TRBJ2-7, with D possibly being TRBD1 (5 bases). The CDR3 length is 13 residues. Per germline, CDR1 SQVTM and CDR2 ANQGSEA. V was pared by 4 bases and J by 2 bases, with 12 bases between. The CDR3 region has the DNA TGCAGCGTTGTTTTGGGCAGGGCCTACGAGCAGTACTTC. This codes for CSVVLGRAYEQYF.

This clonotype was counted only a few times. The chain carries TRBV7-9 and TRBJ2-7; D possibly matches TRBD1 or TRBD2 (5 bases each). The length of the CDR3 is 13 residues. The V and J ends lost 1 base and 5 bases respectively, with 9 bases between them. Looked up from germline, CDR1 is SEHNR and CDR2 is FQNEAQ (reference sequence). The CDR3 loop is CASSLERGHEQYF. CDR3 sequence (DNA): TGTGCCAGCAGCTTAGAACGGGGACACGAGCAGTACTTC. The full variable domain, its missing parts supplied by reference TRBV7-9 and TRBJ2-7, is DTGVSQNPRHKITKRGQNVTFRCDPISEHNRLYWYRQTLGQGPEFLTYFQNEAQLEKSRLLSDRFSAERPKGSFSTLEIQRTEQGDSAMYLCASSLERGHEQYFGPGTRLTVT.

The chain is built from TRBV4-1 and TRBJ2-4; 9 nucleotides line up with TRBD1. V was clipped by 2 bases and J by 7 bases; unmatched bases: 12. The CDR3 runs to 17 residues. Germline values: CDR1 MGHRA, CDR2 YSYEKL. The CDR3 region has the DNA TGCGCCAGCAGCCAACAGGCGGGACAGGGCGCCCTTAACATTCAGTACTTC. Amino acids: CASSQQAGQGALNIQYF.

In this sample, this clonotype turned up a few times. V usage is TRBV7-6 and J usage is TRBJ1-2; the D gene is possibly TRBD1 (6 bases). Germline assignment: CDR1 SGHVS and CDR2 FNYEAQ. V lost 6 bases and J 0 bases, leaving 11 bases between the germline ends. This CDR3 has 14 amino acids. For the CDR3, the DNA is TGTGCCAGCAGTTTCGACAGGACTAACTATGGCTACACCTTC. Its protein is CASSFDRTNYGYTF.

This clonotype was seen only a few times. V gene TRBV4-1 combines with J gene TRBJ1-2; possibly TRBD1 for D (6 bases). Per germline, CDR1 MGHRA and CDR2 YSYEKL. V was clipped by 8 bases and J by 4 bases, with 17 bases between them. CDR3 length equals 14 residues. The CDR3 spells CASGPAGALYGYTF. In DNA form, the CDR3 reads TGCGCCAGCGGTCCGGCAGGGGCACTCTATGGCTACACCTTC.

This clonotype was counted a few times. The V gene is TRBV4-1, the J gene TRBJ2-7; D uncertain. V was clipped by 4 bases and J by 6 bases, with 10 bases between them. This CDR3 spans 12 amino acids. Germline V lookup: CDR1 MGHRA, CDR2 YSYEKL. The CDR3 DNA sequence: TGCGCCAGCAGCCCTCTTGGGCGCGAGCAGTACTTC. Translation gives CASSPLGREQYF.

Only a few counts were recorded for this clonotype. The rearrangement uses TRBV20-1 and TRBJ2-1; D might be TRBD2 (6 bases). The CDR3 length is 13 residues. V was pared by 3 bases and J by 1 base, with 7 bases between. Germline loops: CDR1 DFQATT, CDR2 SNEGSKA (reference sequence). The CDR3 loop reads CSASRESYNEQFF. CDR3 DNA: TGCAGTGCTAGTCGGGAGTCCTACAATGAGCAGTTCTTC.

This clonotype was observed many times. This chain links TRBV6-4 with TRBJ2-2, with D tentatively TRBD2 (6 bases). The CDR3 totals 13 residues. Germline V CDR1 and CDR2: MRHNA, SNTAGT. Trimming took off 3 bases at V and 4 bases at J, with 6 bases between the two ends. The CDR3, as DNA: TGTGCCAGCAGTGAGACTAGCACCGGGGAGCTGTTTTTT. This encodes CASSETSTGELFF.

The genes are TRBV27 and TRBJ2-7; TRBD2 is a possible D gene (6 bases). CDR1 and CDR2 (germline): MNHEY, SMNVEV (reference sequence). CDR3 length: 15 amino acids. Trimming left V 4 bases short and J 0 bases short, with 13 bases between. The CDR3 is CASSSLAGSSYEQYF. DNA of the CDR3: TGTGCCAGCAGTTCCCTGGCGGGGAGCTCCTACGAGCAGTACTTC.

CDR3 protein: CSAGQTNTGELFF. In DNA, the CDR3 is TGCAGCGCTGGACAGACGAACACCGGGGAGCTGTTTTTT. This chain uses TRBV29-1 with TRBJ2-2; weak D call: TRBD1 (6 bases). The ends were cut back, 7 bases at V and 0 bases at J, with 9 bases in the middle. This CDR3 comprises 13 residues. The germline V gene has CDR1 SQVTM and CDR2 ANQGSEA.

This clonotype has only a few counts. This rearrangement joins TRBV27 to TRBJ2-7, with TRBD1 identical over 7 bases. J gave up 3 bases and V 5 bases, and 10 bases lay outside the gene matches. This CDR3 is 15 amino acids long. Germline V gene data show CDR1 as MNHEY and CDR2 as SMNVEV (reference sequence). CDR3 residues: CASSPTPTGIYEQYV. The CDR3 coding sequence is TGTGCCAGCAGTCCCACTCCGACAGGGATCTACGAGCAGTACGTC.

This clonotype was picked up many times. This chain links TRBV4-1 with TRBJ2-5; TRBD2 matches 7 bases. V lost 0 bases and J lost 5; bases outside the gene matches: 0. This CDR3 is 13 amino acids long. CDR1 is MGHRA, CDR2 YSYEKL, per germline. CDR3 nucleotide sequence: TGCGCCAGCAGCCAAGAGGGAGGGGAGACCCAGTACTTC. This translates into CASSQEGGETQYF.

The CDR3: CASSQNTGELFF. CDR3 DNA sequence: TGCGCCAGCAGTCAGAACACCGGGGAGCTGTTTTTT. The chain has TRBV5-1 and TRBJ2-2; D ambiguous. Germline V gives CDR1 SGHRS, CDR2 YFSETQ. This CDR3 has 12 amino acids. V dropped 5 bases and J dropped 1 base, with 3 bases sitting between them.

This clonotype was counted only a few times. The V gene is TRBV12-3 or TRBV12-4, the J gene TRBJ2-3; TRBD2 might be the D (7 bases). There are 13 residues in the CDR3. V gave up 8 bases and J gave up 8 bases, with 17 bases separating them. The CDR3, as DNA: TGTGCCAGCCATAGGGGGGGAATGGTTACGCAGTATTTT. As protein: CASHRGGMVTQYF.

This clonotype was found a few times. This chain links TRBV4-1 with TRBJ2-7; D not certain. CDR3 length equals 15 residues. Germline V gene data show CDR1 as MGHRA and CDR2 as YSYEKL. Between the trimmed V and J ends, which lost 1 base and 5 bases, there was a span of 15 bases. CDR3 residues: CASSQGPTSSHEQYV. The CDR3 nucleotides are TGCGCCAGCAGCCAAGGCCCGACTTCAAGCCACGAGCAGTACGTC.

This clonotype was counted many times. V usage is TRBV6-6 and J usage is TRBJ2-3, with D hard to call. The V gene's germline CDR1 is MNHNY and CDR2 SVGAGI (reference sequence). The CDR3 contains 12 residues. V was clipped by 6 bases and J by 8 bases, with 12 bases between them. The CDR3 spells CASSPRVRTQYF. CDR3 nucleotides: TGTGCCAGCAGCCCAAGAGTCCGTACGCAGTATTTT.

The chain is built from TRBV12-3 or TRBV12-4 and TRBJ2-3, with D possibly being TRBD1 (5 bases). V lost 6 bases and J 3 bases, leaving 19 bases between the germline ends. The CDR3 totals 16 residues. Written as DNA, the CDR3 is TGTGCCAGCAGGGTCAGTCCCAGGGTCGGGACAGATACGCAGTATTTT. It codes for CASRVSPRVGTDTQYF.

This clonotype appeared many times. This rearrangement joins TRBV3-1 to TRBJ2-3, with 12 bases identical to TRBD2. Germline V gene lookup returns CDR1 LGHDT and CDR2 YNNKEL (reference sequence). With 4 bases clipped from V and 2 bases from J, the junction kept 1 base outside the gene matches. The CDR3 totals 15 residues. The CDR3 coding sequence is TGTGCCAGCAGCCCTAGCGGGGGGGCCACAGATACGCAGTATTTT. Amino acid sequence: CASSPSGGATDTQYF.

This chain joins TRBV18 and TRBJ1-1; D possibly corresponds to TRBD1 (5 bases). Per germline, CDR1 KGHSH and CDR2 LQKENI. Trimming took off 3 bases at V and 2 bases at J, with 13 bases between the two ends. CDR3 size: 15 residues. Here the CDR3 DNA reads TGTGCCAGCTCACCGGCAGGCGACAGAAACACTGAAGCTTTCTTT. Amino acids: CASSPAGDRNTEAFF.

This clonotype showed up just a few times. The chain employs TRBV7-9 and TRBJ1-2, with D maybe TRBD1 (6 bases). This CDR3 has 13 amino acids. CDR1 and CDR2 from the germline V gene are SEHNR and FQNEAQ (reference sequence). V was pared by 4 bases and J by 3 bases, with 9 bases between. The CDR3 DNA reads TGTGCCAGCAGCTCCCGGACAGACTATGGCTACACCTTC. Its translation: CASSSRTDYGYTF.

This clonotype appeared many times. The chain employs TRBV15 and TRBJ2-2; perhaps TRBD1 as D (6 bases). The CDR3 runs to 16 residues. Trimming cost V 3 bases and J 2 bases, with 13 bases left between them. Germline V gene sequence: CDR1 LNHNV, CDR2 YYDKDF (reference sequence). The CDR3 DNA sequence: TGTGCCACCAGCAGCAACAGGGAGCTCAACACCGGGGAGCTGTTTTTT. This encodes CATSSNRELNTGELFF.

This clonotype was seen a handful of times. This chain joins TRBV12-3 or TRBV12-4 and TRBJ2-2; D may be TRBD1 or TRBD2 (5 bases each). V was pared by 7 bases and J by 4 bases, with 13 bases between. The CDR3 loop spans 14 amino acids. CDR3 in amino acids: CASTWSGTTGELFF. In DNA, the CDR3 is TGTGCCAGCACCTGGTCGGGGACCACCGGGGAGCTGTTTTTT.